The 23 T cell receptor beta chains reported below all come from one sample, sequenced in a study of T cell responses to AZD1222 COVID-19 vaccine. Assay used: immunoSEQ multiplex PCR; TCRdb lists only in-frame clones, some missing. The table has roughly 150,000 clones, approximately 90% seen once. The sample in question was peripheral blood, obtained after recovery from COVID-19. Receptors originate from an adult who had recovered from COVID-19.

The gene calls are TRBV7-2 and TRBJ1-2, with TRBD1 as a possible D gene (5 bases). The V and J ends lost 5 bases and 2 bases respectively, with 15 bases between them. This CDR3 is 15 amino acids long. The germline V gene encodes CDR1 SGHTA and CDR2 FQGNSA. DNA for the CDR3: TGTGCCAGCAGCCCGGGGGGTGTAGGGAACTATGGCTACACCTTC. This sequence encodes CASSPGGVGNYGYTF.

The chain employs TRBV7-8 and TRBJ2-3, with a possible D match to TRBD2 (5 bases). This CDR3 is 13 amino acids long. Germline CDR1 SGHVS, CDR2 FQNEAQ. Trimming stripped 8 bases from V and 4 bases from J, with 13 bases between. The CDR3 is CASGESGADTQYF. In nucleotides, the CDR3 is TGTGCCAGCGGCGAGTCCGGGGCAGATACGCAGTATTTT.

The chain recombines TRBV5-4 with TRBJ1-1; perhaps TRBD1 as D (5 bases). CDR3 length equals 14 residues. Germline-derived CDR1 and CDR2 are SGHNT and YYREEE (reference sequence). The V and J ends lost 2 bases and 0 bases respectively, with 8 bases between them. The CDR3 nucleotides are TGTGCCAGCAGCTTTTCGGGGGTGAACACTGAAGCTTTCTTT. Protein sequence: CASSFSGVNTEAFF.

About this clone itself: The same CDR3 is also encoded by other DNA sequences in this sample. The rearrangement links TRBV27 to TRBJ2-7, with 8 bases that match TRBD2. Trimming cost V 5 bases and J 3 bases; bases outside gene matches: 6. Per the germline V gene, CDR1 is MNHEY and CDR2 is SMNVEV (reference sequence). The CDR3 length is 14 residues. The CDR3 reads CASSLSGSSYEQYF. In DNA, the CDR3 is TGTGCCAGCAGTCTCAGCGGGAGTAGCTACGAGCAGTACTTC.

This clone showed up just once. CDR3 residues: CASSGVSGANVLTF. Here the CDR3 DNA reads TGCGCCAGCAGTGGGGTCTCTGGGGCCAACGTCCTGACTTTC. The rearrangement links TRBV5-1 to TRBJ2-6; D is uncertain. The V end lost 5 bases, the J end lost 0 bases, and 6 bases lay between the germline ends. The germline CDR1 and CDR2 sequences are SGHRS and YFSETQ. CDR3 length: 14 residues.

Written as DNA, the CDR3 is TGTGCCAGCAGTTTGGAACCGATGAACACTGAAGCTTTCTTT. Amino acids: CASSLEPMNTEAFF. The chain joins TRBV28 to TRBJ1-1; no firm D call. V was clipped by 3 bases and J by 0 bases, with 8 bases between them. The CDR3 spans 14 residues. CDR1 is MDHEN and CDR2 is SYDVKM in the germline V gene.

The rearrangement uses TRBV4-1 and TRBJ2-3; 14 bases fit TRBD2. The V gene's germline CDR1 is MGHRA and CDR2 YSYEKL. The CDR3 contains 17 residues. V trimming: 1 base; J trimming: 4 bases; junction bases outside the gene matches: 4. The CDR3 DNA sequence: TGCGCCAGCAGCCAAGTGGCGGGACTAGCGGGAGCAGATACGCAGTATTTT. It is translated as CASSQVAGLAGADTQYF.

The genes are TRBV14 and TRBJ2-6; D call uncertain. V was trimmed by 0 bases and J by 0 bases, leaving 6 bases between them. CDR1 is SGHDN and CDR2 is FVKESK in the germline V gene. CDR3 length: 16 residues. The CDR3 coding sequence is TGTGCCAGCAGCCAAGAGAGGAGCTCTGGGGCCAACGTCCTGACTTTC. Translating it yields CASSQERSSGANVLTF.

This clone occurred many times. The CDR3 here is CASSVGDDPRSEKLFF. CDR3 bases: TGTGCCAGCAGCGTAGGAGACGACCCGAGGTCCGAAAAACTGTTTTTT. The V gene is TRBV9, the J gene TRBJ1-4, with D uncertain. CDR1 is SGDLS and CDR2 is YYNGEE in the germline V gene. CDR3 length: 16 residues. Trimming stripped 0 bases from V and 8 bases from J, with 17 bases between. Full variable domain (remainder filled in from reference TRBV9 and TRBJ1-4): DSGVTQTPKHLITATGQRVTLRCSPRSGDLSVYWYQQSLDQGLQFLIQYYNGEERAKGNILERFSAQQFPDLHSELNLSSLELGDSALYFCASSVGDDPRSEKLFFGSGTQLSVL.

J is TRBJ1-5 and V is TRBV6-1, with D tentatively TRBD1 (5 bases). Trimming took 0 bases from V and 7 from J, leaving 10 bases between them. Germline V gene data show CDR1 as MNHNS and CDR2 as SASEGT. The CDR3 runs to 14 residues. The CDR3 sequence: CASSEARGIQPQHF. CDR3 nucleotides: TGTGCCAGCAGTGAAGCGAGGGGTATCCAGCCCCAGCATTTT.

The CDR3 loop reads CASSQVAGVDNEQFF. The CDR3, as DNA: TGTGCCAGCAGCCAAGTAGCGGGAGTTGATAATGAGCAGTTCTTC. The V gene is TRBV3-1 (or the pseudogene TRBV3-2), the J gene TRBJ2-1; 9 positions agree with TRBD2. This CDR3 has 15 residues. V trimming: 1 base; J trimming: 7 bases; junction bases outside the gene matches: 5. Germline CDR1 is LGHDT and CDR2 is YNNKEL (reference sequence).

V usage is TRBV9 and J usage is TRBJ2-2; D unclear. With 4 bases removed from V and 2 bases from J, the gap between germline ends came to 18 bases. Germline CDR1 reads SGDLS; CDR2 reads YYNGEE. The CDR3 covers 17 residues. The CDR3 sequence: CASSPLREVGNTGELFF. Written as DNA, the CDR3 is TGTGCCAGCAGCCCCCTCCGTGAGGTAGGAAACACCGGGGAGCTGTTTTTT.

This rearrangement joins TRBV19 to TRBJ2-1; D could derive from TRBD1 or TRBD2 (5 bases each). Per the germline V gene, CDR1 is LNHDA and CDR2 is SQIVND (reference sequence). CDR3 length equals 18 residues. The germline V and J ends were trimmed by 2 bases and 0 bases, with 17 bases remaining between them. CDR3 nucleotides: TGTGCCAGTAGTATATCCGGCGGATGGGGGAGCTCCTACAATGAGCAGTTCTTC. Protein sequence: CASSISGGWGSSYNEQFF.

V gene TRBV28 combines with J gene TRBJ1-2; D is ambiguous. Germline V gives CDR1 MDHEN, CDR2 SYDVKM. The CDR3 is 12 amino acids. Trimming pared 6 bases from V and 10 bases from J, leaving 15 bases between. This CDR3 reads CASRAAPRDYTF. The DNA for the CDR3 is TGTGCCAGCAGGGCAGCACCGCGCGACTACACCTTC.

This rearrangement joins TRBV14 to TRBJ2-1; D may correspond to TRBD1 or TRBD2 (5 bases each). This CDR3 is built from 17 residues. Germline CDR1 and CDR2: SGHDN and FVKESK. V was pared by 0 bases and J by 2 bases, with 14 bases between. Here the CDR3 reads CASSQERGTNTYNEQFF. CDR3 bases: TGTGCCAGCAGCCAAGAGAGGGGCACTAACACCTACAATGAGCAGTTCTTC. The variable domain in full, completed from reference TRBV14 and TRBJ2-1, reads EAGVTQFPSHSVIEKGQTVTLRCDPISGHDNLYWYRRVMGKEIKFLLHFVKESKQDESGMPNNRFLAERTGGTYSTLKVQPAELEDSGVYFCASSQERGTNTYNEQFFGPGTRLTVL.

The chain uses TRBV6-1 and TRBJ2-5; a possible D gene is TRBD2 (6 bases). Trimming took off 1 base at V and 9 bases at J, with 12 bases between the two ends. Germline values: CDR1 MNHNS, CDR2 SASEGT. The CDR3 runs 13 residues. CDR3 nucleotides: TGTGCCAGCAGTGAAGGAGTAGCGGTGGCCCAGTACTTC. Protein product: CASSEGVAVAQYF.

The chain uses TRBV2 and TRBJ1-5; the D is unclear. V lost 1 base, J lost 10 bases, and 14 bases lay in between. CDR3 length: 14 amino acids. Germline-derived CDR1 and CDR2 are SNHLY and FYNNEI. CDR3 amino acids: CASSEGAKLVPQHF. DNA of the CDR3: TGTGCCAGCAGTGAAGGGGCCAAACTTGTCCCCCAGCATTTT.

The genes are TRBV7-2 and TRBJ1-1, with 9 bases identical to TRBD1. The germline V gene has CDR1 SGHTA and CDR2 FQGNSA. After removal of 5 bases from V and 5 bases from J, the junction contained 6 bases not matched to a gene. This CDR3 is 14 amino acids long. The CDR3 loop is CASSMDRGETEAFF. The CDR3, as DNA: TGTGCCAGCAGCATGGACAGGGGAGAAACTGAAGCTTTCTTT.

J is TRBJ1-2 and V is TRBV28, with TRBD1 matching over 11 bases. The germline CDR1 and CDR2 sequences are MDHEN and SYDVKM. CDR3 size: 16 residues. With 6 bases clipped from V and 3 bases from J, the junction kept 9 bases outside the gene matches. CDR3 in amino acids: CASRLGQGARHYGYTF. The DNA for the CDR3 is TGTGCCAGCAGACTCGGACAGGGGGCGCGTCACTATGGCTACACCTTC.

This clone was picked up one time. The chain employs TRBV19 and TRBJ1-6; tentative D call: TRBD1 (6 bases). Trimming stripped 5 bases from V and 10 bases from J, with 30 bases between. This CDR3 has 19 amino acids. Germline CDR1 and CDR2: LNHDA and SQIVND (reference sequence). This chain's CDR3 is CASSPPSLGTPGRGSPLHF. The CDR3 DNA follows: TGTGCCAGTAGTCCGCCCTCCCTCGGGACACCGGGTCGGGGATCACCCCTCCACTTT.

V usage is TRBV27 and J usage is TRBJ1-1; 9 nucleotides match TRBD1. V shed 1 base and J 11 bases; nucleotides not matched to a gene: 5. The CDR3 loop spans 13 amino acids. Germline CDR1 MNHEY, CDR2 SMNVEV (reference sequence). CDR3 residues: CASSLWDRDVAFF. CDR3 nucleotides: TGTGCCAGCAGTTTATGGGACAGGGATGTCGCTTTCTTT.

CDR3 bases: TGTGCCAGCAGCCAATGGTCTCCCGGGGCCCCCTACGAGCAGTACTTC. It translates to CASSQWSPGAPYEQYF. The chain couples TRBV3-1 (or the pseudogene TRBV3-2) to TRBJ2-7; D may correspond to TRBD1 or TRBD2 (5 bases each). CDR1 is LGHDT, CDR2 YNNKEL, per germline (reference sequence). The CDR3 spans 16 residues. V dropped 2 bases and J dropped 2 bases, with 16 bases sitting between them.

V and J are TRBV4-1 and TRBJ2-5, with a possible D match to TRBD1 (6 bases). V was cut by 0 bases and J by 4 bases, with 9 bases left in between. The germline gives CDR1 MGHRA, CDR2 YSYEKL. This CDR3 comprises 14 residues. The CDR3 is CASSQEQGRETQYF. In DNA form, the CDR3 reads TGCGCCAGCAGCCAAGAACAGGGACGAGAGACCCAGTACTTC.